One and the same sample provided the 21 T cell receptor beta chains below, sequenced in a study of blood T cell repertoires in COVID-19. Assay used: immunoSEQ multiplex PCR; TCRdb lists only in-frame clones, some missing. Among approximately 360,000 clones, 70% to 90% were seen once, and the ten largest hold over 0.9%. Sequences were obtained from PBMCs or T cells enriched from blood (not recorded which). These receptor sequences come from a woman in her 30s with acute COVID-19.

V gene TRBV10-3 combines with J gene TRBJ1-2; 10 positions agree with TRBD1. This CDR3 contains 12 residues. Per the germline V gene, CDR1 is ENHRY and CDR2 is SYGVKD. J lost 6 bases, V lost 10 bases, and 5 bases had no gene match. The CDR3: CATTGTGDGYTF. CDR3 nucleotide sequence: TGTGCCACCACCGGGACAGGGGATGGCTACACCTTC.

J is TRBJ1-4 and V is TRBV30; the match to TRBD1 covers 8 bases. The CDR3 contains 15 residues. CDR1 is GTSNPN and CDR2 is SVGIG in the germline V gene (reference sequence). Trimming cost V 4 bases and J 4 bases; bases outside gene matches: 8. The CDR3 spells CAWNPGQGNNEKLFF. CDR3 DNA sequence: TGTGCCTGGAACCCCGGACAGGGCAATAATGAAAAACTGTTTTTT.

The V call is TRBV4-1, the J call TRBJ1-6; no clear D gene. This CDR3 comprises 16 residues. Germline values: CDR1 MGHRA, CDR2 YSYEKL. Trimming took off 0 bases at V and 3 bases at J, with 9 bases between the two ends. In DNA form, the CDR3 reads TGCGCCAGCAGCCAAGAGGAGCACGACTATAATTCACCCCTCCACTTT. Its translation: CASSQEEHDYNSPLHF.

The V call is TRBV19, the J call TRBJ2-3; D not certain. Deletions cut 5 bases from V and 2 bases from J, with 8 bases between. The germline V gene encodes CDR1 LNHDA and CDR2 SQIVND (reference sequence). The CDR3 runs 13 residues. This CDR3 is CASSPRHTDTQYF. The CDR3 nucleotides are TGTGCCAGTAGTCCCCGACACACAGATACGCAGTATTTT. Supplemented by reference TRBV19 and TRBJ2-3, the full variable domain reads DGGITQSPKYLFRKEGQNVTLSCEQNLNHDAMYWYRQDPGQGLRLIYYSQIVNDFQKGDIAEGYSVSREKKESFPLTVTSAQKNPTAFYLCASSPRHTDTQYFGPGTRLTVL.

The gene calls are TRBV30 and TRBJ2-1; unclear D gene. The germline V gene has CDR1 GTSNPN and CDR2 SVGIG (reference sequence). V lost 4 bases, J lost 5 bases, and 15 bases lay in between. CDR3 length: 14 residues. The CDR3 DNA sequence: TGTGCCTGGAATGGCGGCCTCGGCGACAATGAGCAGTTCTTC. It encodes CAWNGGLGDNEQFF.

The chain recombines TRBV19 with TRBJ2-3, with a possible D match to TRBD2 (6 bases). The CDR3 is 13 residues long. Deletions cut 7 bases from V and 6 bases from J, with 14 bases between. From germline, CDR1 is LNHDA and CDR2 SQIVND (reference sequence). CDR3 bases: TGTGCCAGTAAACGCGTTGGAGGGGATACGCAGTATTTT. Translated: CASKRVGGDTQYF. The full variable domain, in which reference TRBV19 and TRBJ2-3 provide the parts outside the CDR3, is DGGITQSPKYLFRKEGQNVTLSCEQNLNHDAMYWYRQDPGQGLRLIYYSQIVNDFQKGDIAEGYSVSREKKESFPLTVTSAQKNPTAFYLCASKRVGGDTQYFGPGTRLTVL.

The V call is TRBV4-1, the J call TRBJ2-3, with a tentative D call TRBD1 (7 bases). The ends were cut back, 7 bases at V and 0 bases at J, with 17 bases in the middle. The CDR3 runs to 16 residues. CDR1 and CDR2 (germline): MGHRA, YSYEKL. The CDR3 sequence: CASKGAAGTSTDTQYF. The CDR3 DNA follows: TGCGCCAGCAAGGGGGCGGCGGGGACAAGCACAGATACGCAGTATTTT.

The chain combines TRBV4-2 with TRBJ1-2; tentative D call: TRBD1 (5 bases). CDR1 is LGHNA, CDR2 YNFKEQ, per germline. This CDR3 is 16 amino acids long. The V end was cut by 1 base, the J end by 3 bases, with 15 bases between. The CDR3: CASSQAGFEGHYGYTF. CDR3 bases: TGTGCCAGCAGCCAAGCAGGGTTCGAAGGACACTATGGCTACACCTTC.

The chain has TRBV7-6 and TRBJ2-3; 7 bases match TRBD2. Losses at the gene ends were 4 bases for V and 6 bases for J; bases not matched to a gene: 16. Germline CDR1 is SGHVS and CDR2 is FNYEAQ. The CDR3 is made up of 17 amino acids. The CDR3: CASSSGTSEGYGDTQYF. CDR3 bases: TGTGCCAGCAGCTCCGGTACTAGCGAGGGCTATGGGGATACGCAGTATTTT.

The chain links TRBV5-1 to TRBJ1-6; tentatively, D is TRBD1 (5 bases). The V end was cut by 4 bases, the J end by 9 bases, with 14 bases between. In germline, CDR1 is SGHRS, CDR2 YFSETQ. The CDR3 runs to 14 residues. CDR3: CASSNRGEGSPLHF. The CDR3 DNA sequence: TGCGCCAGCAGCAACCGGGGGGAGGGTTCACCCCTCCACTTT.

On this clone itself: This sample also contains other DNA sequences that code for the same CDR3. The CDR3 region has the DNA TGTGCCAGCAGCCGTGGTGCCGGCACTGAAGCTTTCTTT. This gives the protein CASSRGAGTEAFF. J is TRBJ1-1 and V is TRBV5-6; D unresolved. The CDR3 loop spans 13 amino acids. V shed 4 bases and J shed 4 bases, with 11 bases lying between them. CDR1 and CDR2 from the germline V gene are SGHDT and YYEEEE. Full variable domain (outside the CDR3, taken from reference TRBV5-6 and TRBJ1-1): DAGVTQSPTHLIKTRGQQVTLRCSPKSGHDTVSWYQQALGQGPQFIFQYYEEEERQRGNFPDRFSGHQFPNYSSELNVNALLLGDSALYLCASSRGAGTEAFFGQGTRLTVV.

The sample holds a few counts of this clone. This chain connects TRBV6-4 to TRBJ2-2; 8 bases fit TRBD1. This CDR3 contains 15 residues. The V gene end was trimmed by 5 bases and the J gene end by 4 bases; junction bases not matched to a gene: 6. CDR1 is MRHNA, CDR2 SNTAGT, per germline. CDR3 in DNA: TGTGCCAGCAGTTCCCGGACAGGGACCACCGGGGAGCTGTTTTTT. Protein: CASSSRTGTTGELFF.

J is TRBJ2-3 and V is TRBV7-2; TRBD2 is a possible D gene (5 bases). Germline assignment: CDR1 SGHTA and CDR2 FQGNSA. This CDR3 has 15 residues. V gave up 1 base and J gave up 4 bases, with 12 bases separating them. The CDR3 DNA follows: TGTGCCAGCAGCTTAGTTGGAGGTCCGGCAGATACGCAGTATTTT. Its protein is CASSLVGGPADTQYF. The full variable domain, completed using reference TRBV7-2 and TRBJ2-3, is GAGVSQSPSNKVTEKGKDVELRCDPISGHTALYWYRQSLGQGLEFLIYFQGNSAPDKSGLPSDRFSAERTGGSVSTLTIQRTQQEDSAVYLCASSLVGGPADTQYFGPGTRLTVL.

The count of this clone is one. The V and J genes are TRBV5-6 and TRBJ2-3, with 8 bases lining up with TRBD2. Germline V gene sequence: CDR1 SGHDT, CDR2 YYEEEE. The CDR3 is 16 residues long. The ends lost 0 bases at V and 1 base at J; junction bases unmatched: 4. The CDR3 nucleotides are TGTGCCAGCAGCTTGGTTGCGACTAGCGGCACAGATACGCAGTATTTT. Its translation is CASSLVATSGTDTQYF.

The chain is built from TRBV20-1 and TRBJ1-5; 10 bases line up with TRBD1. V shed 3 bases, J shed 0 bases, and the junction held 14 bases outside the gene matches. The CDR3 loop spans 19 amino acids. CDR1 DFQATT and CDR2 SNEGSKA come from the germline V gene (reference sequence). The CDR3 spells CSASRTGQGKGSSNQPQHF. The CDR3 DNA reads as TGCAGTGCTAGTCGGACGGGACAGGGGAAGGGTAGTAGCAATCAGCCCCAGCATTTT.

The chain uses TRBV7-9 and TRBJ2-7, with 9 positions matching TRBD1. This CDR3 has 14 amino acids. Germline CDR1 and CDR2: SEHNR and FQNEAQ (reference sequence). The V gene end was trimmed by 2 bases and the J gene end by 4 bases; junction bases not matched to a gene: 3. CDR3 protein: CASSLRDRGYEQYF. For the CDR3, the DNA is TGTGCCAGCAGCTTACGAGACAGGGGGTACGAGCAGTACTTC.

This chain uses TRBV29-1 with TRBJ1-1; 7 nucleotides line up with TRBD1. The CDR3 is made up of 14 amino acids. The V gene end was trimmed by 4 bases and the J gene end by 0 bases; junction bases not matched to a gene: 5. Germline CDR1 reads SQVTM; CDR2 reads ANQGSEA. The CDR3: CSVAPTGMNTEAFF. CDR3 in DNA: TGCAGCGTTGCCCCGACAGGGATGAACACTGAAGCTTTCTTT.

The rearrangement uses TRBV6-5 and TRBJ1-4; the D gene is possibly TRBD1 (5 bases). V lost 6 bases to trimming and J lost 5 bases, with 13 bases between them. The CDR3 spans 14 residues. Per the germline V gene, CDR1 is MNHEY and CDR2 is SVGAGI. CDR3 sequence: CASSEAGGNEKLFF. The CDR3, as DNA: TGTGCCAGCAGCGAGGCGGGGGGGAATGAAAAACTGTTTTTT.

The chain is built from TRBV24-1 and TRBJ2-1; D may be TRBD1 (7 bases). CDR1 and CDR2 (germline): KGHDR, SFDVKD. Trimming stripped 10 bases from V and 0 bases from J, with 21 bases between. CDR3 length: 17 amino acids. The CDR3 spells CATAGGFGASSYNEQFF. The CDR3, as DNA: TGTGCCACGGCAGGGGGGTTTGGGGCTAGCTCCTACAATGAGCAGTTCTTC.

This clone was observed once. The chain employs TRBV19 and TRBJ2-1; TRBD2 aligns across 15 bases. From germline, CDR1 is LNHDA and CDR2 SQIVND (reference sequence). The CDR3 runs to 16 residues. Trimming removed 8 bases from V and 5 bases from J; junction bases left unmatched: 7. This chain's CDR3 is CASRKGLAGGDNEQFF. Here the CDR3 DNA reads TGTGCCAGTCGGAAGGGACTAGCGGGGGGCGACAATGAGCAGTTCTTC.

V gene TRBV6-8 combines with J gene TRBJ1-5; TRBD1 might be the D (6 bases). The germline V and J ends were trimmed by 2 bases and 3 bases, with 17 bases remaining between them. The CDR3 has 17 amino acids. Germline CDR1 reads MNHGY; CDR2 reads SAAAGT. DNA for the CDR3: TGTGCCAGCAGTTACCCAAGAACGGACAGAGACAATCAGCCCCAGCATTTT. It codes for CASSYPRTDRDNQPQHF.